The subject of this entry is one T cell receptor (beta chain). Its antigen is not known. With 5 bases removed from V and 5 bases from J, the gap between germline ends came to 22 bases. The CDR3 is 16 residues long. CDR1 and CDR2 from the germline V gene are SGHTA and FQGTGA. This specimen comes from a study of T cell responses to AZD1222 COVID-19 vaccine. Study observations and caveats: Nearly half of spike-specific TCRs reportedly target variant regions that are unmutated in the B.1.351 and B.1.1.7 variants. Spike regions recognized by vaccine-associated CD4 TCRs spanned the protein, led by 160-218 and 743-854. Donors, mostly white British, included more females; clonal diversity was possibly underestimated.

Measured with immunoSEQ multiplex PCR; TCRdb has only the in-frame clones, and not every one. The table lists around 70,000 clones, 85% of them singletons, with around 21% in the top ten. The sequenced sample was peripheral blood, obtained on day 0 of AZD1222 vaccination. The sequence was obtained from an adult in good health. This chain links TRBV7-3 with TRBJ2-7; D uncertain. The CDR3 nucleotides read TGTGCCAGCAGCCTTAGTGCCTCGGGCCTAAGCCACGAGCAGTACTTC. Translated: CASSLSASGLSHEQYF.